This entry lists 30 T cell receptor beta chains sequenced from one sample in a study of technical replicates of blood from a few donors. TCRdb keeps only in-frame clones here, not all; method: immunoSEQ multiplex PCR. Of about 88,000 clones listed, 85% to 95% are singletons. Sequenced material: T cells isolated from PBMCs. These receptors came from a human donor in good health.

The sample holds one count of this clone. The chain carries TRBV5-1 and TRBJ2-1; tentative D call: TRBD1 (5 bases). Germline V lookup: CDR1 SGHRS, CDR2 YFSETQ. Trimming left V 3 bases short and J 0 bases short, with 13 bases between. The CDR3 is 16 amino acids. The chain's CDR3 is CASSSRQSRSYNEQFF. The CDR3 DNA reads TGCGCCAGCAGCTCACGACAGAGCCGCTCCTACAATGAGCAGTTCTTC.

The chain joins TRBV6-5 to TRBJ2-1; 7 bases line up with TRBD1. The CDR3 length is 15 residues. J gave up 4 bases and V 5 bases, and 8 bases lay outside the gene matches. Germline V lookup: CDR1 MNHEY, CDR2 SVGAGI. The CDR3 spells CASSPQGILYNEQFF. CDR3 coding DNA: TGTGCCAGCAGTCCACAGGGGATTTTATACAATGAGCAGTTCTTC.

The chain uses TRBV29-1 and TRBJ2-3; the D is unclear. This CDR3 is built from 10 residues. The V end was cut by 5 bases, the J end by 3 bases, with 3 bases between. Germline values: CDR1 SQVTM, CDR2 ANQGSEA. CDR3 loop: CSVQTDTQYF. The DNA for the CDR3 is TGCAGCGTTCAGACAGATACGCAGTATTTT.

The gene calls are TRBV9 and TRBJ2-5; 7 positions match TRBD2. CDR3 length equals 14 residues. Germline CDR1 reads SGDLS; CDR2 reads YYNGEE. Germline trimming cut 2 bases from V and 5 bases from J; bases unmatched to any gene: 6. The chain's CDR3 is CASSVAGVLETQYF. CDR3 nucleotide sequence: TGTGCCAGCAGCGTTGCGGGAGTGTTGGAGACCCAGTACTTC.

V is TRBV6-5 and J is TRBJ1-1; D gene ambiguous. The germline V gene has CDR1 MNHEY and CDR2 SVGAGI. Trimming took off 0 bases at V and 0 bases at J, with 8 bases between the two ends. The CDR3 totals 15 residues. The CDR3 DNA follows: TGTGCCAGCAGTTACTCATACACCTTGAACACTGAAGCTTTCTTT. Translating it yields CASSYSYTLNTEAFF.

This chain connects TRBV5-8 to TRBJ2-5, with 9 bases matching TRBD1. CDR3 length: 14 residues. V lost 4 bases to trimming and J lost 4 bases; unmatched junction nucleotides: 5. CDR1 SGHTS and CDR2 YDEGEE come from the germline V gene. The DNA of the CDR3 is TGTGCCAGCAGCGCGACAGGGGGTAGAGAGACCCAGTACTTC. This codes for CASSATGGRETQYF.

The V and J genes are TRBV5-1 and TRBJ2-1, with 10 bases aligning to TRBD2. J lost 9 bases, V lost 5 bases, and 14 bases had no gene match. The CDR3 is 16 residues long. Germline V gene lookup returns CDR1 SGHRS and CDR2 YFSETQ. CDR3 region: CASSYRTSGDGAEQFF. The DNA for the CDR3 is TGCGCCAGCAGTTACCGGACTAGCGGCGACGGGGCTGAGCAGTTCTTC.

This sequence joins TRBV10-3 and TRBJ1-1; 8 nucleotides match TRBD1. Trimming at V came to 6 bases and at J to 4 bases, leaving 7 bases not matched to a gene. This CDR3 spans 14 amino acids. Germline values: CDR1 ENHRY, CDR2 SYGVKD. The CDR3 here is CAISTQGAATEAFF. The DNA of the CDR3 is TGTGCCATCAGCACTCAGGGGGCTGCCACTGAAGCTTTCTTT.

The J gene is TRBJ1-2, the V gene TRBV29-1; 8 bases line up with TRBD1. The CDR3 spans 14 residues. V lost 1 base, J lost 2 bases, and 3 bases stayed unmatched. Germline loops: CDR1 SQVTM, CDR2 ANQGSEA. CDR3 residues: CSVEGTGSNYGYTF. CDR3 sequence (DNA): TGCAGCGTTGAAGGGACAGGGTCCAACTATGGCTACACCTTC.

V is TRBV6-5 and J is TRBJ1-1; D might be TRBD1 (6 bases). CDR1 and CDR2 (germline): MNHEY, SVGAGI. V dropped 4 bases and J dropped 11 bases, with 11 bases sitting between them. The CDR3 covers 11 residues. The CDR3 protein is CASSSGVYAFF. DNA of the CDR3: TGTGCCAGCAGTTCAGGGGTGTACGCTTTCTTT.

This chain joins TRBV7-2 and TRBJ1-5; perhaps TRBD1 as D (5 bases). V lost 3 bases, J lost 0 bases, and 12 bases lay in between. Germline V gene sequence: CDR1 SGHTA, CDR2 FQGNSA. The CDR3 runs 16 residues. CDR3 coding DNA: TGTGCCAGCAGCTTTGATTCAGGGTATAGCAATCAGCCCCAGCATTTT. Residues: CASSFDSGYSNQPQHF.

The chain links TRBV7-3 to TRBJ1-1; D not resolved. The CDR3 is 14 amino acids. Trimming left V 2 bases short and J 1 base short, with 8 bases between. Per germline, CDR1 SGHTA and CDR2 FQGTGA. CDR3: CASSLGAENTEAFF. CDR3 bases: TGTGCCAGCAGCTTAGGCGCGGAGAACACTGAAGCTTTCTTT.

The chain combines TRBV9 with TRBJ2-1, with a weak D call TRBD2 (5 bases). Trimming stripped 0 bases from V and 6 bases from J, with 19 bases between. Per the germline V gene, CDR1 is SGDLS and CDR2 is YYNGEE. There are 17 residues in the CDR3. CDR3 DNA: TGTGCCAGCAGCGTAGAGGTAGTCCTCCGGGCGGGCAATGAGCAGTTCTTC. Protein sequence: CASSVEVVLRAGNEQFF.

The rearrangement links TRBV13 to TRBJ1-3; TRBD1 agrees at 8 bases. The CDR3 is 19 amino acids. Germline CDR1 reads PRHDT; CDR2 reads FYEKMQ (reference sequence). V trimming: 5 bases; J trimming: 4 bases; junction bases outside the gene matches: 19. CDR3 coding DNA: TGTGCCAGCAGCGACCGACAGGGGTTTTGGGGATCGGGAGGAAACACCATATATTTT. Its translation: CASSDRQGFWGSGGNTIYF.

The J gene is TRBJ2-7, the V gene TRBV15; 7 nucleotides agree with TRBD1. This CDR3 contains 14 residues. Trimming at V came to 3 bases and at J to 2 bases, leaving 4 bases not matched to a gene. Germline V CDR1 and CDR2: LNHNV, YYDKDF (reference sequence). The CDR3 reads CATSSPGQPYEQYF. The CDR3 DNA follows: TGTGCCACCAGCAGTCCGGGACAGCCCTACGAGCAGTACTTC.

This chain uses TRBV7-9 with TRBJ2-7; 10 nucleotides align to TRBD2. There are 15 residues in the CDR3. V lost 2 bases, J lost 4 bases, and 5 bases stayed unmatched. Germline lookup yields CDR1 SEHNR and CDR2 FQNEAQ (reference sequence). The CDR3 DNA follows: TGTGCCAGCAGCTTAACTAGCGGGATTAAATACGAGCAGTACTTC. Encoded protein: CASSLTSGIKYEQYF.

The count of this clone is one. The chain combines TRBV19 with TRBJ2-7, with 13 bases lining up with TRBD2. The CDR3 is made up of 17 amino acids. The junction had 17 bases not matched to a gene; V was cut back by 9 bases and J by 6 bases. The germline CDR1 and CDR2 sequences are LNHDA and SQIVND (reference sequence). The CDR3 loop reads CARGLAGIYDRASEQYF. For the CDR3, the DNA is TGTGCCAGGGGACTAGCGGGAATCTATGACCGGGCCTCCGAGCAGTACTTC. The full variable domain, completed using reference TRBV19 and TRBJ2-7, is DGGITQSPKYLFRKEGQNVTLSCEQNLNHDAMYWYRQDPGQGLRLIYYSQIVNDFQKGDIAEGYSVSREKKESFPLTVTSAQKNPTAFYLCARGLAGIYDRASEQYFGPGTRLTVT.

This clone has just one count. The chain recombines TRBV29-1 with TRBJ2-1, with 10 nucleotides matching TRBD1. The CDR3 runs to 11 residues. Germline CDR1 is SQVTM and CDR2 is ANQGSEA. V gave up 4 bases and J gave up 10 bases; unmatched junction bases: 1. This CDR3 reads CSVVGQGEQFF. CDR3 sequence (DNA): TGCAGCGTTGTGGGACAGGGGGAGCAGTTCTTC.

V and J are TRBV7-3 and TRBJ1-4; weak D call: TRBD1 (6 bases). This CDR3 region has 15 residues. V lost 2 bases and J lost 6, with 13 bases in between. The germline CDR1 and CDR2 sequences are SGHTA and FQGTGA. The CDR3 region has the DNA TGTGCCAGCAGCTTACCACAGGGAAACCATGAAAAACTGTTTTTT. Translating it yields CASSLPQGNHEKLFF.

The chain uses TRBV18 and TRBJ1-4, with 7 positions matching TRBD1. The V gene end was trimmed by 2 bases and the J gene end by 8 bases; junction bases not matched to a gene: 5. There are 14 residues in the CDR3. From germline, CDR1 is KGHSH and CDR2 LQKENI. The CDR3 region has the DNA TGTGCCAGCTCACCAAATACAGGGGAGGAAAAACTGTTTTTT. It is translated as CASSPNTGEEKLFF.

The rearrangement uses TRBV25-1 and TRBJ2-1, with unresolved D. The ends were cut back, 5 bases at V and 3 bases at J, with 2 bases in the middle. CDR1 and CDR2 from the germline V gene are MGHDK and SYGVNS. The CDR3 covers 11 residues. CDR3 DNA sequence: TGTGCCAGCAGTCTCTACAATGAGCAGTTCTTC. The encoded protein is CASSLYNEQFF.

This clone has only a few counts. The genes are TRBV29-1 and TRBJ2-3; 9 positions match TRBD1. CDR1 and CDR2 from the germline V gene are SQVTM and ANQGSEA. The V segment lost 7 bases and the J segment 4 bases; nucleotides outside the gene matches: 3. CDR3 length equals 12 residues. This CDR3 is CSGGTGSDTQYF. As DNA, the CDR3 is TGCAGCGGGGGGACAGGGTCAGATACGCAGTATTTT.

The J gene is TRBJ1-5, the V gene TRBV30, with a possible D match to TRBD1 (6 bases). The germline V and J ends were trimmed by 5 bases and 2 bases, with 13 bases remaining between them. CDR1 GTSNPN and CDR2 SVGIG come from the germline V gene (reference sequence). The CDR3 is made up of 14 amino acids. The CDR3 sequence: CAWATGTGNQPQHF. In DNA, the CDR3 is TGTGCCTGGGCCACAGGGACGGGCAATCAGCCCCAGCATTTT.

The CDR3 region has the DNA TGTGCCAGCAGCATCCCGGGACAGGCCCTCTATGGCTACACCTTC. Its translation: CASSIPGQALYGYTF. The chain links TRBV7-2 to TRBJ1-2; 8 positions match TRBD1. Per the germline V gene, CDR1 is SGHTA and CDR2 is FQGNSA. The CDR3 loop spans 15 amino acids. V gave up 5 bases and J gave up 4 bases; unmatched junction bases: 9.

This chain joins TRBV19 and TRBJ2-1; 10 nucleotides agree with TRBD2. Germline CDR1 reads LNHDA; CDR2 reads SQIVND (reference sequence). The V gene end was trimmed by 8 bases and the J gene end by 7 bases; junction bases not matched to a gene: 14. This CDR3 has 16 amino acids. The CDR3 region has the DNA TGTGCCAGTCGGGACAGCGGGAGGGCCAACAGGAATGAGCAGTTCTTC. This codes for CASRDSGRANRNEQFF.

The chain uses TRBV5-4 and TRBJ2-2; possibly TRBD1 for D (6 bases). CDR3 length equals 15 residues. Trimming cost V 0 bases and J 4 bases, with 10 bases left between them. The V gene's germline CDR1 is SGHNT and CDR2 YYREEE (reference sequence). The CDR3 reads CASSLAGTPTGELFF. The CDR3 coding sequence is TGTGCCAGCAGCTTGGCCGGGACACCCACCGGGGAGCTGTTTTTT.

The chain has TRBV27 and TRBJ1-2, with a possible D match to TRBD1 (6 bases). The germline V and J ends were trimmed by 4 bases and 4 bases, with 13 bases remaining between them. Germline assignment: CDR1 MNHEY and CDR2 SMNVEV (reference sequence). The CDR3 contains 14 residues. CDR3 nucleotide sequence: TGTGCCAGCAGTTCCCCCGGGACAACCTATGGCTACACCTTC. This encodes CASSSPGTTYGYTF.

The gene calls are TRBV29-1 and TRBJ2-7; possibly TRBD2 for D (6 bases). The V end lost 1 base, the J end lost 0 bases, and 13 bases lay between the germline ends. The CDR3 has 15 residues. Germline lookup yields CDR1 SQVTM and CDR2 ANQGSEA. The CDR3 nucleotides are TGCAGCGTTGAAGGGATGGGACTGAGCTCCTACGAGCAGTACTTC. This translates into CSVEGMGLSSYEQYF.

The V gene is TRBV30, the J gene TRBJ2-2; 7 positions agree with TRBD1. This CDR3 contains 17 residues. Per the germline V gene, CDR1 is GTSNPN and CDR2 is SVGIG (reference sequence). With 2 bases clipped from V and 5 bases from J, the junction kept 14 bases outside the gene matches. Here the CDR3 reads CAWSTRPPGQLTGELFF. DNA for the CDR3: TGTGCCTGGAGTACCCGACCTCCGGGACAGCTTACCGGGGAGCTGTTTTTT.

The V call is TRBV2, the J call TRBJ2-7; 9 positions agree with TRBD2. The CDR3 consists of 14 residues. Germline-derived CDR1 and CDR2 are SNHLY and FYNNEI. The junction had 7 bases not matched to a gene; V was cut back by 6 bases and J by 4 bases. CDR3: CASSWTSAFYEQYF. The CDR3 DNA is TGTGCCAGCAGCTGGACTAGCGCATTTTACGAGCAGTACTTC.